The 22 T cell receptor beta chains below all came from one sample that was sequenced in a study of blood T cell repertoires in COVID-19. Assay: immunoSEQ multiplex PCR; the TCRdb copy retains only in-frame clones and omits some. The data contain under 200,000 clones, around 77% of them singletons. The sample comprised peripheral blood. All receptors come from a man aged 65-85 years with active or convalescent COVID-19.

The J gene is TRBJ2-3, the V gene TRBV11-2; D may be TRBD2 (6 bases). The CDR3 is made up of 14 amino acids. Per the germline V gene, CDR1 is SGHAT and CDR2 is FQNNGV. Trimming took 3 bases from V and 5 from J, leaving 12 bases between them. For the CDR3, the DNA is TGTGCCAGCAGCTTTAGACTAGACGGAGATACGCAGTATTTT. Translation: CASSFRLDGDTQYF.

The rearrangement joins TRBV5-6 to TRBJ1-3, with D maybe TRBD1 (6 bases). CDR3 length: 14 residues. Germline CDR1 reads SGHDT; CDR2 reads YYEEEE. Trimming shortened V by 2 bases and J by 2 bases, and 8 bases separated the two germline ends. The CDR3 DNA sequence: TGTGCCAGCAGCTTCCAGGGGACTGGAAACACCATATATTTT. Amino acids: CASSFQGTGNTIYF.

V is TRBV6-4 and J is TRBJ1-5; 7 nucleotides line up with TRBD1. Per germline, CDR1 MRHNA and CDR2 SNTAGT. This CDR3 has 13 amino acids. V gave up 10 bases and J gave up 5 bases; unmatched junction bases: 8. Written as DNA, the CDR3 is TGTGCCAAAATAAGGGGGCGCGATCAGCCCCAGCATTTT. It is translated as CAKIRGRDQPQHF.

This clone was seen just once. The chain uses TRBV3-1 (or the pseudogene TRBV3-2) and TRBJ2-1; 7 positions agree with TRBD2. Germline V gene lookup returns CDR1 LGHDT and CDR2 YNNKEL (reference sequence). V trimming: 4 bases; J trimming: 5 bases; junction bases outside the gene matches: 8. This CDR3 is 15 amino acids long. The CDR3 DNA reads as TGTGCCAGCAGCCCCCAAATAGCGGGCGACAATGAGCAGTTCTTC. Translating it yields CASSPQIAGDNEQFF.

V usage is TRBV5-4 and J usage is TRBJ2-5; 9 bases fit TRBD2. The CDR3 is 15 amino acids. Germline loops: CDR1 SGHNT, CDR2 YYREEE (reference sequence). The trim removed 4 bases at V and 5 bases at J, leaving 9 bases unmatched. In DNA form, the CDR3 reads TGTGCCAGCAGCCCCGGGACTAGCCTGAGCGAGACCCAGTACTTC. This sequence encodes CASSPGTSLSETQYF.

V is TRBV3-1 (or the pseudogene TRBV3-2) and J is TRBJ1-1, with 7 bases aligning to TRBD1. Germline V gene sequence: CDR1 LGHDT, CDR2 YNNKEL (reference sequence). This CDR3 has 15 residues. Germline trimming cut 1 base from V and 11 bases from J; bases unmatched to any gene: 13. DNA of the CDR3: TGTGCCAGCAGCCAAGGGAGGCGGACAGGCGCGCGGGCTTTCTTT. This encodes CASSQGRRTGARAFF.

This clone was seen only a few times. The sample contains more than one DNA sequence encoding this CDR3. The chain combines TRBV7-2 with TRBJ1-4; D is perhaps TRBD1 (5 bases). The CDR3 has 15 amino acids. V lost 2 bases to trimming and J lost 0 bases, with 7 bases between them. Germline lookup yields CDR1 SGHTA and CDR2 FQGNSA. The CDR3 sequence is CASSLTGPTNEKLFF. Here the CDR3 DNA reads TGTGCCAGCAGCTTAACAGGCCCAACTAATGAAAAACTGTTTTTT.

CDR3 DNA: TGCGCCAGCAACACCACGTGGCAGGGTTACTCACCCCTCCACTTT. Translated, it gives CASNTTWQGYSPLHF. The rearrangement links TRBV5-1 to TRBJ1-6, with D possibly TRBD1 on 5 matching bases. The V end lost 6 bases, the J end lost 10 bases, and 20 bases lay between the germline ends. Germline CDR1 reads SGHRS; CDR2 reads YFSETQ. The CDR3 sequence is 15 residues long.

The CDR3 bases are TGTGCCAGCAGCCAAGCGGGGACTAGCGGCACAGATACGCAGTATTTT. Protein sequence: CASSQAGTSGTDTQYF. The chain recombines TRBV4-2 with TRBJ2-3; 10 bases match TRBD2. CDR3 length equals 16 residues. Germline CDR1 LGHNA, CDR2 YNFKEQ. Trimming at V came to 1 base and at J to 1 base, leaving 2 bases not matched to a gene.

This chain links TRBV5-6 with TRBJ2-3, with D hard to call. This CDR3 region has 13 residues. The germline V and J ends were trimmed by 5 bases and 6 bases, with 13 bases remaining between them. The germline gives CDR1 SGHDT, CDR2 YYEEEE. DNA for the CDR3: TGTGCCAGCAGTTCCGGTTTGCCCGATACGCAGTATTTT. This encodes CASSSGLPDTQYF.

The chain employs TRBV9 and TRBJ2-5, with 9 bases that match TRBD2. The V segment lost 3 bases and the J segment 4 bases; nucleotides outside the gene matches: 7. The CDR3 is 15 amino acids. Germline CDR1 reads SGDLS; CDR2 reads YYNGEE. CDR3 sequence (DNA): TGTGCCAGCAGCGCATCTAGCGGGGTAGGAGAGACCCAGTACTTC. It codes for CASSASSGVGETQYF.

The CDR3 loop reads CASGLERVASSYEQYF. The DNA of the CDR3 is TGTGCCAGCGGACTCGAGAGGGTAGCCAGCTCCTACGAGCAGTACTTC. The chain recombines TRBV2 with TRBJ2-7, with D maybe TRBD2 (5 bases). Trimming cost V 8 bases and J 0 bases, with 20 bases left between them. This CDR3 has 16 residues. Germline assignment: CDR1 SNHLY and CDR2 FYNNEI.

V and J are TRBV19 and TRBJ1-5; tentative D call: TRBD1 (5 bases). Trimming shortened V by 3 bases and J by 5 bases, and 11 bases separated the two germline ends. The CDR3 consists of 14 residues. Germline V gene data show CDR1 as LNHDA and CDR2 as SQIVND (reference sequence). The CDR3 region is CASSIGAGYQPQHF. The CDR3 coding sequence is TGTGCCAGTAGTATTGGGGCAGGTTATCAGCCCCAGCATTTT.

This clone was counted a single time. The J gene is TRBJ2-3, the V gene TRBV4-2; 9 positions match TRBD2. This CDR3 has 16 amino acids. With V trimmed by 1 base and J by 0 bases, 2 bases remained unmatched. Germline V gives CDR1 LGHNA, CDR2 YNFKEQ. CDR3 DNA sequence: TGTGCCAGCAGCCAAGCCCTAGCGGGGAGCACAGATACGCAGTATTTT. Encoded protein: CASSQALAGSTDTQYF.

The rearrangement links TRBV9 to TRBJ1-2, with 12 bases matching TRBD1. The V and J ends lost 3 bases and 3 bases, in that order; junction bases with no gene match: 6. CDR3 length equals 16 residues. The germline gives CDR1 SGDLS, CDR2 YYNGEE. Written as DNA, the CDR3 is TGTGCCAGCAGCGAGGGGACAGGGGGCGCTTACTATGGCTACACCTTC. Encoded protein: CASSEGTGGAYYGYTF.

This clone was counted a single time. This chain connects TRBV12-3 or TRBV12-4 to TRBJ1-2, with 10 bases lining up with TRBD1. V gave up 8 bases and J gave up 5 bases; unmatched junction bases: 5. CDR3 length: 13 amino acids. CDR3 residues: CASCRDRGYGYTF. In nucleotides, the CDR3 is TGTGCCAGCTGCCGGGACAGGGGATATGGCTACACCTTC.

J is TRBJ2-7 and V is TRBV7-8, with 7 bases matching TRBD1. Germline V gives CDR1 SGHVS, CDR2 FQNEAQ. The CDR3 is 15 residues long. The trim removed 5 bases at V and 2 bases at J, leaving 9 bases unmatched. The CDR3 protein is CASSVRQGGTYEQYF. The CDR3 nucleotides are TGTGCCAGCAGCGTAAGACAGGGTGGGACCTACGAGCAGTACTTC.

The V and J genes are TRBV2 and TRBJ1-2; D perhaps matches TRBD1 (6 bases). The CDR3 runs 14 residues. V gave up 5 bases and J gave up 2 bases, with 12 bases separating them. Looked up from germline, CDR1 is SNHLY and CDR2 is FYNNEI. CDR3 nucleotides: TGTGCCAGCAGTAGCCAGGGGATCAACTATGGCTACACCTTC. Amino acid sequence: CASSSQGINYGYTF.

This clone showed up just a few times. The CDR3 sequence: CSPGQGRTYEQYF. Written as DNA, the CDR3 is TGCAGCCCGGGACAGGGGAGGACCTACGAGCAGTACTTC. The chain combines TRBV29-1 with TRBJ2-7; 10 nucleotides align to TRBD1. The junction had 6 bases not matched to a gene; V was cut back by 8 bases and J by 2 bases. Germline assignment: CDR1 SQVTM and CDR2 ANQGSEA. CDR3 length equals 13 residues.

J is TRBJ2-3 and V is TRBV5-1, with 8 bases aligning to TRBD1. The V gene end was trimmed by 1 base and the J gene end by 4 bases; junction bases not matched to a gene: 2. This CDR3 is built from 14 residues. CDR1 and CDR2 (germline): SGHRS, YFSETQ. The CDR3 coding sequence is TGCGCCAGCAGCTTGAGGACAGGGCCAGATACGCAGTATTTT. Protein sequence: CASSLRTGPDTQYF. Filled out from reference TRBV5-1 and TRBJ2-3, the complete variable domain reads KAGVTQTPRYLIKTRGQQVTLSCSPISGHRSVSWYQQTPGQGLQFLFEYFSETQRNKGNFPGRFSGRQFSNSRSEMNVSTLELGDSALYLCASSLRTGPDTQYFGPGTRLTVL.

The chain combines TRBV7-2 with TRBJ2-7, with 9 bases lining up with TRBD1. There are 16 residues in the CDR3. Trimming cost V 6 bases and J 2 bases; bases outside gene matches: 11. CDR1 SGHTA and CDR2 FQGNSA come from the germline V gene. The CDR3 sequence: CASRGGTGKGAYEQYF. The DNA for the CDR3 is TGTGCCAGCAGGGGGGGGACAGGGAAGGGAGCCTACGAGCAGTACTTC.

The CDR3 DNA reads TGCAGTGCTAGTCGCGGGTTCCGAGAGCAGTTCTTC. Protein: CSASRGFREQFF. V is TRBV20-1 and J is TRBJ2-1; TRBD2 might be the D (5 bases). The CDR3 extends over 12 amino acids. Germline V gene data show CDR1 as DFQATT and CDR2 as SNEGSKA (reference sequence). Trimming stripped 3 bases from V and 10 bases from J, with 13 bases between.